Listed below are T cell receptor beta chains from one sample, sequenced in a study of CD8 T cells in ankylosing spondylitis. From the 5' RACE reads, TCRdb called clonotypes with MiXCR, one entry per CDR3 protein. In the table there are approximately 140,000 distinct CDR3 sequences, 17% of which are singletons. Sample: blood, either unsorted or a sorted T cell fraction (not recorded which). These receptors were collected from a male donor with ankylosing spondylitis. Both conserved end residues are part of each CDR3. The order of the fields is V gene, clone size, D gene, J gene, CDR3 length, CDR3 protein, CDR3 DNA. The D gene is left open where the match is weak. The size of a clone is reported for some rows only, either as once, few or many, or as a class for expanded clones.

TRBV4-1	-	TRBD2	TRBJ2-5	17	CASSQTPGLAGAETQYF	TGCGCCAGCAGCCAGACCCCGGGACTAGCGGGAGCAGAGACCCAGTACTTC
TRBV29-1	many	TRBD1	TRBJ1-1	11	CSEDRVTEAFF	TGCAGCGAAGACAGGGTTACTGAAGCTTTCTTT
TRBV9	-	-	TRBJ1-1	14	CASSVGWGNTEAFF	TGTGCCAGCAGCGTAGGTTGGGGAAACACTGAAGCTTTCTTT
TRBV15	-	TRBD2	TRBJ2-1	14	CATRPGLAGSEQFF	TGTGCCACCAGGCCGGGACTAGCGGGCTCAGAGCAGTTCTTC
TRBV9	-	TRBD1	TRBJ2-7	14	CASSVGQGAYEQYF	TGTGCCAGCAGCGTTGGACAGGGGGCATACGAGCAGTACTTC
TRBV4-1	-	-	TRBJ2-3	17	CASSQSPSGPSTDTQYF	TGCGCCAGCAGCCAAAGCCCATCCGGTCCCAGCACAGATACGCAGTATTTT
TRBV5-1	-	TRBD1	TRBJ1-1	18	CASSLAWDRVPGVTEAFF	TGCGCCAGCAGCTTGGCTTGGGACAGGGTCCCTGGAGTGACTGAAGCTTTCTTT
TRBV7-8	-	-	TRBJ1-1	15	CASSPGTQTRGEAFF	TGTGCCAGCAGCCCCGGGACCCAAACAAGAGGTGAAGCTTTCTTT
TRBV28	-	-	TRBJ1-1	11	CASSWATEAFF	TGTGCCAGTTCTTGGGCCACTGAAGCTTTCTTT
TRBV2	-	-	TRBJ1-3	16	CASSEIPRLSGNTIYF	TGTGCCAGCAGTGAAATACCGCGCCTCTCTGGAAACACCATATATTTT
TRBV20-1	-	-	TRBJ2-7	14	CSARAAENSYEQYF	TGCAGTGCTAGAGCAGCGGAAAACTCCTACGAGCAGTACTTC
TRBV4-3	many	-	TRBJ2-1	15	CASSQDYSSYNEQFF	TGCGCCAGCAGCCAAGATTATAGCTCCTACAATGAGCAGTTCTTC
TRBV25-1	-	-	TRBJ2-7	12	CASPCRVGEQYF	TGTGCCAGCCCCTGCAGGGTGGGAGAGCAGTACTTC
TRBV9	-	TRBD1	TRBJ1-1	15	CASTVGDRGVTEAFF	TGTGCCAGCACCGTAGGCGACAGGGGTGTCACTGAAGCTTTCTTT
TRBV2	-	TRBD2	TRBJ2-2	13	CASGTSNTGELFF	TGTGCCAGCGGGACTAGCAACACCGGGGAGCTGTTTTTT
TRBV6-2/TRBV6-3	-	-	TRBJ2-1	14	CASSYSWGDNEQFF	TGTGCCAGCAGTTACTCTTGGGGAGACAATGAGCAGTTCTTC
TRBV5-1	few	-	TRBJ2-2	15	CASSAGTTDTGELFF	TGCGCCAGCAGCGCCGGGACAACGGACACCGGGGAGCTGTTTTTT
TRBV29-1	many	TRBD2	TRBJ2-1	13	CSARTSGYNEQFF	TGCAGCGCCAGGACTAGCGGGTACAATGAGCAGTTCTTC
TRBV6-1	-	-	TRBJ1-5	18	CASSESDMAVQGGWAQHF	TGTGCCAGCAGTGAAAGCGATATGGCCGTACAGGGAGGCTGGGCCCAGCATTTT
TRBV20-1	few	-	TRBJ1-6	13	CSARAVTEAPLHF	TGCAGTGCTAGAGCTGTGACAGAGGCACCCCTCCACTTT
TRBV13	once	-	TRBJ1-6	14	CASRVGSYNSPLHF	TGTGCCAGCAGAGTAGGCTCCTATAATTCACCCCTCCACTTT
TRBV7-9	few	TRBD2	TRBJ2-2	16	CASSSHREGLTGELFF	TGTGCCAGCAGCTCGCACCGGGAGGGCCTAACCGGGGAGCTGTTTTTT
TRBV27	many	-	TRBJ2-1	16	CASSPRRGIPYNEQFF	TGTGCCAGCAGTCCCCGGCGCGGGATTCCATACAATGAGCAGTTCTTC
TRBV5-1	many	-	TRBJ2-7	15	CASSLSSGGNYEQYF	TGCGCCAGCAGCTTGAGTTCTGGGGGGAACTACGAGCAGTACTTC
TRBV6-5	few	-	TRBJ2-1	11	CASSWVNEQFF	TGTGCCAGCAGCTGGGTCAATGAGCAGTTCTTC
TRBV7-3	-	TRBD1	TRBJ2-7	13	CASSLEAGGEQYF	TGTGCCAGCAGCCTAGAGGCAGGGGGCGAGCAGTACTTC
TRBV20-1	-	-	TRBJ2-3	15	CSAINRSPVWYMQYF	TGCAGTGCTATTAACAGGAGCCCGGTTTGGTATATGCAGTATTTT
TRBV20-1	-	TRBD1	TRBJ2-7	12	CSAKTGGYEQYF	TGCAGTGCTAAGACAGGGGGCTACGAGCAGTACTTC
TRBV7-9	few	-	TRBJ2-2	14	CASFQQGYTGELFF	TGTGCCAGCTTTCAACAGGGCTACACCGGGGAGCTGTTTTTT
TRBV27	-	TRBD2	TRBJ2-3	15	CASSPLAGGTDTQYF	TGTGCCAGCAGTCCTCTAGCGGGAGGCACAGATACGCAGTATTTT
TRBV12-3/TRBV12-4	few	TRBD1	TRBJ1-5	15	CASSADREAGQPQHF	TGTGCCAGCAGTGCGGACAGGGAAGCTGGACAGCCCCAGCATTTT
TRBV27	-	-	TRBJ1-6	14	CASSFGGASSPLHF	TGTGCCAGCAGTTTTGGGGGGGCAAGTTCACCCCTCCACTTT
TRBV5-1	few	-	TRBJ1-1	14	CASSLNTGSTEAFF	TGCGCCAGCAGCTTGAATACGGGGAGCACTGAAGCTTTCTTT
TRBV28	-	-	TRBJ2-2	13	CASSLTSGGELFF	TGTGCCAGCAGTTTAACGTCGGGCGGGGAGCTGTTTTTT
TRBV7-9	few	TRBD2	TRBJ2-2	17	CASSKGLAGAGTGELFF	TGTGCCAGCAGCAAGGGTTTAGCGGGAGCGGGCACCGGGGAGCTGTTTTTT
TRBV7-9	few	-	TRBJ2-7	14	CASSETGTTYEQYF	TGTGCCAGCAGCGAAACAGGGACCACCTACGAGCAGTACTTC
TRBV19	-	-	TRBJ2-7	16	CASSIAAVSSSYEQYF	TGTGCCAGTAGTATAGCGGCAGTATCGAGCTCCTACGAGCAGTACTTC
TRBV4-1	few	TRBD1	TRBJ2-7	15	CASRDLGQGGVEQYF	TGCGCCAGCAGGGACTTAGGACAGGGAGGTGTCGAGCAGTACTTC
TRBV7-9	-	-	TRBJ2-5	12	CASSLAEETQYF	TGTGCCAGCAGCTTAGCGGAAGAGACCCAGTACTTC
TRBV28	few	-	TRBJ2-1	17	CASLPSRGRPHYNEQFF	TGTGCCAGCCTCCCCAGTCGGGGCAGGCCGCACTACAATGAGCAGTTCTTC
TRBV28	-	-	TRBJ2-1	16	CATRSWVSPTYNEQFF	TGTGCCACCAGAAGCTGGGTTAGCCCGACCTACAATGAGCAGTTCTTC
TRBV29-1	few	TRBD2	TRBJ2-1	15	CSVVRLAGDPHEQFF	TGCAGCGTTGTCAGACTAGCGGGAGACCCCCATGAGCAGTTCTTC
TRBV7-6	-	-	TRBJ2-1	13	CASSGEVGHEQFF	TGTGCCAGCAGCGGCGAAGTGGGACATGAGCAGTTCTTC
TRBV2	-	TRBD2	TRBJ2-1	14	CASRWSGGMNEQFF	TGTGCCAGCAGGTGGTCGGGAGGGATGAATGAGCAGTTCTTC
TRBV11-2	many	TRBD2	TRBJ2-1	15	CASSLQTSGGGEQFF	TGTGCCAGCAGCTTACAGACTAGCGGAGGGGGTGAGCAGTTCTTC
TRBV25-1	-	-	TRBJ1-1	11	CASTQGEEAFF	TGTGCCAGCACCCAGGGAGAAGAAGCTTTCTTT
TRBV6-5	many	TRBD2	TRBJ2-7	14	CASSLGTGGYEQYF	TGTGCCAGCAGTTTAGGGACGGGAGGCTACGAGCAGTACTTC
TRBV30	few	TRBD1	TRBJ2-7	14	CAWSVGRGFHEQYF	TGTGCCTGGAGTGTTGGCAGGGGGTTCCACGAGCAGTACTTC
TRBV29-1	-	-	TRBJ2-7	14	CSAMKPGSSYEQYF	TGCAGCGCCATGAAACCGGGTAGCTCCTACGAGCAGTACTTC
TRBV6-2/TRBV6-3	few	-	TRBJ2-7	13	CASSYPGFYEQYF	TGTGCCAGCAGTTACCCGGGATTCTACGAGCAGTACTTC
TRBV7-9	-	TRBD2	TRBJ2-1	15	CASSWPGTSDNEQFF	TGTGCCAGCAGTTGGCCCGGGACTAGCGACAATGAGCAGTTCTTC
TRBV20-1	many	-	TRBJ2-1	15	CSAQMWGSSYNEQFF	TGCAGTGCCCAGATGTGGGGGAGCTCCTACAATGAGCAGTTCTTC
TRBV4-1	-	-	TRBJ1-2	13	CASSQDQYYGYTF	TGCGCCAGCAGCCAAGACCAATATTATGGCTACACCTTC
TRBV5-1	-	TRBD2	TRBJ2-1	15	CASSATSGISYEQFF	TGCGCCAGCAGCGCCACTAGCGGGATATCCTATGAGCAGTTCTTC